This TCR beta chain came from a study of shared clonotypes between healthy human individuals. Of note for this clone: No antigen is known for it. The same CDR3 also results from other DNA sequences found in this sample.

The germline V gene has CDR1 SNHLY and CDR2 FYNNEI. The CDR3 runs to 14 residues. V was trimmed by 3 bases and J by 0 bases, leaving 6 bases between them. The donors were adults (healthy and HIV-negative) with no recent acute infections or vaccinations. The method was immunoSEQ multiplex PCR; TCRdb's version includes in-frame clones alone and lacks a portion of them. This sample has about 2 million clones, with 85% to 95% found just once. Broader study findings: Large sequencing depth failed to make sorted-subset sequencing complete, rarefaction showed. The naive CD4 repertoires of several donors were compared, and approximately 4.7% of clonotypes were shared.

This chain joins TRBV2 and TRBJ1-5; D is unresolved. Sequencing was performed on naive CD4+ T cells sorted from blood. The subset here: CD45RA+ positively selected. This TCR derives from a man aged 18-30 years in good health. Written as DNA, the CDR3 is TGTGCCAGCAGTGACAGGTATAGCAATCAGCCCCAGCATTTT. Translation: CASSDRYSNQPQHF.